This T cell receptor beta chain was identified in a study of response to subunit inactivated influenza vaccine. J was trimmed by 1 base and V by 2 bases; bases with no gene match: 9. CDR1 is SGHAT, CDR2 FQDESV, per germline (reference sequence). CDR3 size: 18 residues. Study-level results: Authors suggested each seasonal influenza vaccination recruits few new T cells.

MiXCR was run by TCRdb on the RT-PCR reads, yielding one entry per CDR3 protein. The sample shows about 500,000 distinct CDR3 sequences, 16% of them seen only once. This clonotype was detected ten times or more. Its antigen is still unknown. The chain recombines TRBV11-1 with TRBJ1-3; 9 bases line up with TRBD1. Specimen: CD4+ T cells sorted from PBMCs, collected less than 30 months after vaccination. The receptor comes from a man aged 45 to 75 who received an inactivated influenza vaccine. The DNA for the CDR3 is TGTGCCAGCAGCTTACTCCTGGGACAGGGCAGGTCTGGAAACACCATATATTTT. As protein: CASSLLLGQGRSGNTIYF.